This is a list of T cell receptor beta chains from one sample in a study of OX40 agonist ivuxolimab in advanced cancers. Only in-frame clones appear in the TCRdb table, and some are missing; sequencing was by immunoSEQ multiplex PCR. The table has fewer than 85,000 clones, just over 90% seen once. The material was CD4+ or CD8+ T cells sorted from blood, obtained in a trial of the OX40 agonist ivuxolimab. These receptors all come from an adult with an advanced solid tumor such as melanoma, head and neck, liver or kidney cancer. Each CDR3 is given with its conserved first and last residue. D genes are given only for firm matches. A clone size is listed for some rows: how often the clone was seen (once, few, many), or a class if it is expanded.

>TRBV19|.|TRBJ1-5|.
TGTGCCAGTAGTGCTAGGGGGGGAGGGGGAAATCAGCCCCAGCATTTT
CASSARGGGGNQPQHF
>TRBV5-1|TRBD2|TRBJ2-1|.
TGCGCCAGCAGCTTGGAATCCTCCGGGAGGGCCCTCAATGAGCAGTTCTTC
CASSLESSGRALNEQFF
>TRBV18|TRBD2|TRBJ2-1|.
TGTGCCAGCTCACCAGCGGGGGGGCCATCAGGTGAGCAGTTCTTC
CASSPAGGPSGEQFF
>TRBV4-2|.|TRBJ1-5|.
TGTGCCAGCAGCCAAGAGGACGCCAGCAATCAGCCCCAGCATTTT
CASSQEDASNQPQHF
>TRBV5-6|.|TRBJ2-7|.
TGTGCCAGCAGCTTGACTAGACTTGATTCCGAGCAGTACTTC
CASSLTRLDSEQYF
>TRBV4-2|TRBD2|TRBJ2-2|.
TGTGCCAGCAGCCTCGGGATGCGGGGGGGACACACCGGGGAGCTGTTTTTT
CASSLGMRGGHTGELFF
>TRBV30|.|TRBJ1-3|.
TGTGCCTGGACCCGCGGGGGAAGCTCTGGAAACACCATATATTTT
CAWTRGGSSGNTIYF
>TRBV5-1|TRBD2|TRBJ2-3|.
TGCGCCAGCAGCTTGACTAGCGGCGACACAGATACGCAGTATTTT
CASSLTSGDTDTQYF
>TRBV7-3|.|TRBJ2-1|.
TGTGCCAGCAGCTCGGACTCCGCGCTCCCCTACAATGAGCAGTTCTTC
CASSSDSALPYNEQFF
>TRBV18|TRBD1|TRBJ1-1|.
TGTGCCAGCTCACCAATGGGGACAGGGGTCGGGAACACTGAAGCTTTCTTT
CASSPMGTGVGNTEAFF
>TRBV19|.|TRBJ2-1|.
TGTGCCAGTAGTACCCTTAGCTCCTACAATGAGCAGTTCTTC
CASSTLSSYNEQFF
>TRBV4-2|.|TRBJ1-1|.
TGTGCCAGCAGCCTACTGATGCCCGGGACTGAAGCTTTCTTT
CASSLLMPGTEAFF
>TRBV6-6|.|TRBJ1-1|.
TGTGCCAGCACTAATTTTGGCACTGAAGCTTTCTTT
CASTNFGTEAFF
>TRBV5-4|TRBD2|TRBJ2-1|.
TGTGCCAGCAGCTCTCTACTAGCGGAGGACTACAATGAGCAGTTCTTC
CASSSLLAEDYNEQFF
>TRBV21-1|.|TRBJ1-2|.
TGTGCCATCTCAACAGGGGGCGCAGGTGGCTACACCTTC
CAISTGGAGGYTF
>TRBV5-8|.|TRBJ1-2|.
TGTGCCAGCAGCTTGGGACGCCGGGTAGAGGGCTACACCTTC
CASSLGRRVEGYTF
>TRBV6-1|.|TRBJ2-1|.
TGTGCCAGCAGTTTGGGGTGGGCTCCCTACAATGAGCAGTTCTTC
CASSLGWAPYNEQFF
>TRBV28|.|TRBJ2-7|.
TGTGCCAGCAGTTTGCAGGGGAAATCCTACGAGCAGTACTTC
CASSLQGKSYEQYF
>TRBV25-1|TRBD1|TRBJ1-1|.
TGTGCCAGCTCCTACGGACAGGGGGGAAACACTGAAGCTTTCTTT
CASSYGQGGNTEAFF
>TRBV19|TRBD1|TRBJ2-5|.
TGTGCCAGTAGCGCGGGACAGGGTACTTGGGAGACCCAGTACTTC
CASSAGQGTWETQYF
>TRBV19|TRBD1|TRBJ2-7|once
TGTGCCAGTAGTACCGCAGGGGGCGAAGACTACGAGCAGTACTTC
CASSTAGGEDYEQYF
>TRBV6-1|.|TRBJ1-1|.
TGTGCCAGCAGTCGAACAGGGACACTTGAAGCTTTCTTT
CASSRTGTLEAFF
>TRBV10-1|.|TRBJ2-2|few
TGCGCCAGCAGTGAGTCGGGACGGACGAACACCGGGGAGCTGTTTTTT
CASSESGRTNTGELFF
>TRBV9|.|TRBJ1-3|few
TGTGCCAGCAGCGTAGCCCCGGGGGCTGGAAACACCATATATTTT
CASSVAPGAGNTIYF
>TRBV9|TRBD1|TRBJ2-7|.
TGTGCCAGCAGCGTAGCCCCGGACAGGGTTGGCGACGAGCAGTACTTC
CASSVAPDRVGDEQYF
>TRBV11-2|.|TRBJ2-3|.
TGTGCCAGCAGCTTAGAAGTGACCTTCAATACGCAGTATTTT
CASSLEVTFNTQYF
>TRBV4-2|.|TRBJ2-7|.
TGTGCCAGCAGCCAAGATGGGGGGCCCGAGCAGTACTTC
CASSQDGGPEQYF
>TRBV10-3|.|TRBJ2-7|once
TGTGCCATCAGTGTCCTGGCCGGTGTTCCCGAGCAGTACTTC
CAISVLAGVPEQYF
>TRBV5-1|.|TRBJ1-3|.
TGCGCCAGCAGCCCCGATCGGTCCGGAAACACCATATATTTT
CASSPDRSGNTIYF
>TRBV19|TRBD1|TRBJ1-2|.
TGTGCCAGTACCACGGGACAGGTGACTAACTATGGCTACACCTTC
CASTTGQVTNYGYTF
>TRBV6-1|.|TRBJ1-3|.
TGTGCCAGCAGTGAGGACTCTGGAAACACCATATATTTT
CASSEDSGNTIYF
>TRBV5-1|TRBD2|TRBJ2-5|.
TGCGCCAGCAGCTCCTTAGCGGGAGTAGGGGAGACCCAGTACTTC
CASSSLAGVGETQYF
>TRBV5-1|.|TRBJ2-3|.
TGCGCCAGCAGCTTGGGCCCATTGGGGACCACAGATACGCAGTATTTT
CASSLGPLGTTDTQYF
>TRBV2|TRBD2|TRBJ2-5|.
TGTGCCAGCAGTCTTATAGCGGGCACCCAAGAGACCCAGTACTTC
CASSLIAGTQETQYF
>TRBV28|TRBD1|TRBJ1-5|.
TGTGCCAGCAGCACGGGGACAGGGGGCAATCAGCCCCAGCATTTT
CASSTGTGGNQPQHF
>TRBV7-2|TRBD2|TRBJ2-3|.
TGTGCCAGCAGCTTAGGACTAGCGGGGGGCGAAGGCGGAGATACGCAGTATTTT
CASSLGLAGGEGGDTQYF
>TRBV28|TRBD2|TRBJ2-2|once
TGTGCCAGCAGATTAGCGGGAGCCGGCACCGGGGAGCTGTTTTTT
CASRLAGAGTGELFF
>TRBV18|.|TRBJ1-3|.
TGTGCCAGCTCACAAGGACAGCCTAGCTCTGGAAACACCATATATTTT
CASSQGQPSSGNTIYF
>TRBV28|.|TRBJ1-5|.
TGTGCCAGCGAACCGGGGGGGGCCTATCAGCCCCAGCATTTT
CASEPGGAYQPQHF
>TRBV2|.|TRBJ1-2|.
TGTGCCAGCAGTGAGGTCGGCCTCTATGGCTACACCTTC
CASSEVGLYGYTF
>TRBV18|.|TRBJ2-1|.
TGTGCCAGCTCACCATCGGAGGGGCACTACAATGAGCAGTTCTTC
CASSPSEGHYNEQFF
>TRBV7-6|TRBD1|TRBJ2-1|.
TGTGCCAGCAGCTTAGGGGGGACAGGGGAACCCAATGAGCAGTTCTTC
CASSLGGTGEPNEQFF
>TRBV28|.|TRBJ1-2|.
TGTGCCAGCAGTTTAAGGGCAGGGCGTTACACCTTC
CASSLRAGRYTF
>TRBV6-6|.|TRBJ1-5|.
TGTGCCAGCAGTTACGGGAACGATCAGCCCCAGCATTTT
CASSYGNDQPQHF
>TRBV7-2|.|TRBJ2-1|.
TGTGCCAGCAGCTTAGATGCTACAGCCTACAATGAGCAGTTCTTC
CASSLDATAYNEQFF
>TRBV11-1|.|TRBJ2-7|.
TGTGCCAGCAGCTTATGGATTTCGGGACAACCGTCCGAGCAGTACTTC
CASSLWISGQPSEQYF
>TRBV29-1|.|TRBJ2-5|.
TGCAGCGGCGAGCCAGGGGGAGGAGAGACCCAGTACTTC
CSGEPGGGETQYF
>TRBV5-1|TRBD2|TRBJ2-1|.
TGCGCCAGCAGCGGGCGGGAGGGCCTGGAGAATGAGCAGTTCTTC
CASSGREGLENEQFF
>TRBV5-1|.|TRBJ2-5|.
TGCGCCAGCAGCTTGGCCCCCGGGGAAGAGACCCAGTACTTC
CASSLAPGEETQYF
>TRBV6-1|.|TRBJ1-2|.
TGTGCCAGCGCCGGATGGTATGGCTACACCTTC
CASAGWYGYTF
>TRBV14|.|TRBJ2-7|.
TGTGCCAGCAGGGGCGGGTACGAGCAGTACTTC
CASRGGYEQYF
>TRBV2|.|TRBJ1-1|.
TGTGCCAGCAGGTATAACACTGAAGCTTTCTTT
CASRYNTEAFF
>TRBV7-3|TRBD2|TRBJ2-3|.
TGTGCCAGCAGCCTCCTAGCGGGGACTAGCACAGATACGCAGTATTTT
CASSLLAGTSTDTQYF
>TRBV4-2|.|TRBJ1-2|.
TGTGCCAGCAGCCACTTGGAAGGTCGTGGGGTGAAGAGGGGCTACACCTTC
CASSHLEGRGVKRGYTF
>TRBV6-1|.|TRBJ2-7|once
TGTGCCAGCAGTGAAGACAGAAAATACGAGCAGTACTTC
CASSEDRKYEQYF
>TRBV27|.|TRBJ1-1|.
TGTGCCAGCAGTTTGTCCCAGGGGTTGAACACTGAAGCTTTCTTT
CASSLSQGLNTEAFF
>TRBV7-9|TRBD2|TRBJ2-3|once
TGTGCCAGCAGCTCCGGACTAGCGGGAGTAGATACGCAGTATTTT
CASSSGLAGVDTQYF
>TRBV27|.|TRBJ1-3|.
TGTGCCAGCAGTCCCCGACAGGACCTACTGAACACCATATATTTT
CASSPRQDLLNTIYF
>TRBV28|TRBD1|TRBJ1-1|.
TGTGCCAGCAGTTTCCTGCAGGGGGCGTTCACTGAAGCTTTCTTT
CASSFLQGAFTEAFF